This entry is about one T cell receptor (beta chain). The antigen is not known. The entry originates in a study of OX40 agonist ivuxolimab in advanced cancers. For the study at large: The dose-escalation cohort was about 80% male, with a mean age of around 60 years, ranging roughly 23 to 90. Points from the study as a whole: Partial responders treated at 0.1-3.0 mg/kg exhibited clonal expansion among the lowest measured. Relative to CD4+, CD8+ T cells held more expanded clones on average.

Autoimmune disease history or systemic immunosuppression led to patient exclusion. CDR3 size: 18 residues. V shed 4 bases and J 0 bases; nucleotides not matched to a gene: 11. Germline V gene data show CDR1 as SGHVS and CDR2 as FNYEAQ. Data came from immunoSEQ multiplex PCR; TCRdb stores just in-frame clones and leaves some out. The sample has 76,000 or so clones, roughly nine tenths seen once. Sequences were derived from CD4+ or CD8+ T cells sorted from blood, sampled in a trial of the OX40 agonist ivuxolimab. The TCR originated in an adult with an advanced solid tumor such as melanoma, head and neck, liver or kidney cancer. This sequence joins TRBV7-6 and TRBJ2-2, with 7 bases lining up with TRBD1. CDR3 protein: CASSWDGQAFSNTGELFF. The CDR3 DNA follows: TGTGCCAGCAGCTGGGACGGACAGGCCTTTTCGAACACCGGGGAGCTGTTTTTT.